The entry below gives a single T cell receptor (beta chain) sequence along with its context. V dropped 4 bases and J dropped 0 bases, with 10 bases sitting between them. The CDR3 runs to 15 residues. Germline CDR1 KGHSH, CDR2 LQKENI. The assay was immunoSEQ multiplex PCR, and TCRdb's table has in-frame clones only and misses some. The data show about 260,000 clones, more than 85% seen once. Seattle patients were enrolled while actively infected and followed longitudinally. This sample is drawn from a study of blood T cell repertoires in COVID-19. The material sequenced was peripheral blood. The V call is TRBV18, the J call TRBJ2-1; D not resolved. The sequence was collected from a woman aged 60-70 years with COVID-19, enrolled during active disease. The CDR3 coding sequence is TGTGCCAGCTCACTGGTATCGAGCTCCTACAATGAGCAGTTCTTC. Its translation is CASSLVSSSYNEQFF.